This T cell receptor beta chain was documented in a study of cytomegalovirus exposure and HLA in healthy donors. PCR primers comprised 60 Vbeta and 13 Jbeta primers. Measured with immunoSEQ multiplex PCR; TCRdb has only the in-frame clones, and not every one. The sample carries approximately 200,000 clones, 60% to 85% recorded once. With 4 bases removed from V and 4 bases from J, the gap between germline ends came to 10 bases. CDR3 length: 13 amino acids. Per the germline V gene, CDR1 is SGHRS and CDR2 is YFSETQ. The rearrangement links TRBV5-1 to TRBJ2-3; possible D gene TRBD2, 5 bases. The receptor comes from a man in his forties in good health and CMV-seronegative. The sequenced sample was PBMCs. CDR3 loop: CASSRGEADTQYF. For the CDR3, the DNA is TGCGCCAGCAGCCGGGGAGAGGCAGATACGCAGTATTTT.